This T cell receptor beta chain derives from a study of blood T cell repertoires in COVID-19. For the study at large: COVID-19 samples, acute and convalescent, were from the United States, Italy and Spain. Sources were T cells, B-cell-depleted T cells, or PBMCs; the material itself was cDNA or gDNA.

Trimming removed 9 bases at V and 4 bases at J, with 18 bases between. CDR1 and CDR2 (germline): LNHDA, SQIVND (reference sequence). The CDR3 has 14 residues. Per the study methods: Amplification of reference gene primers was used by the study to estimate nucleated cell counts. Here immunoSEQ multiplex PCR was the method, and the copy in TCRdb shows in-frame clones only, minus some. The V and J calls and clone size were taken over from that table, and D and trimming were inferred from the DNA. In the table there are approximately 190,000 clones, 80% to 85% of which are singletons. The receptor comes from a human donor in a cohort sampled during active COVID-19. Sequencing input: peripheral blood. The chain combines TRBV19 with TRBJ2-5; TRBD2 might be the D (6 bases). The CDR3 coding sequence is TGTGCCAGCCGACCTGGAGGGCGGGTAGAGACCCAGTACTTC. This sequence encodes CASRPGGRVETQYF.